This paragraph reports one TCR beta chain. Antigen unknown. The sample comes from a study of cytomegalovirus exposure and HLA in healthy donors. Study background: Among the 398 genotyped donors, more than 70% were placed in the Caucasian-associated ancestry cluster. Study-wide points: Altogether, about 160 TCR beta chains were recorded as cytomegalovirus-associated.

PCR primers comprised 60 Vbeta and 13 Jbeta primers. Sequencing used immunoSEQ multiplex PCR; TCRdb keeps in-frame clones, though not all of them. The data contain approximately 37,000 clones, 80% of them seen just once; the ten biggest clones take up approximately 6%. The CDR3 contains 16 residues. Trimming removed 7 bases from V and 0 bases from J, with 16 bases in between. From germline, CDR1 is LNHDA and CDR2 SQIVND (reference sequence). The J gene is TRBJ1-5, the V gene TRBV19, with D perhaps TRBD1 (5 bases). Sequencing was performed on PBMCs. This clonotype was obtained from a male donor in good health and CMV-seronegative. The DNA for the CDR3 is TGTGCCAGTACTACAGGCGTTTCTTATAGCAATCAGCCCCAGCATTTT. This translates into CASTTGVSYSNQPQHF.